Presented here are 27 T cell receptor beta chains from one specimen sequenced in a study of HIV-infected children after antiretroviral therapy interruption. The TCR library was built from RNA with a 3' RACE protocol and unique molecular identifiers. TCRdb reprocessed the 3' RACE reads via MiXCR and lists one record per CDR3 protein. The sample comprises about 86,000 distinct CDR3 sequences, around 6.9% of which are singletons, and 1% to 1.3% rests with the top ten. The treatment denotes: PENTA 11 planned treatment interruption arm or continuous ART arm. Sample: CD45RA+ CD4+ T cells from PBMCs, pooled from several time points, taken from a donor given antiretroviral therapy, either interrupted or continuous. Subset meaning: naive CD4+ CD45RA+ CD45RO- T cells. The receptors shown here come from a pool of human donors with HIV.

This clonotype was observed at least ten times. One end of the junction fails to match germline, which may point to a read error. This chain's CDR3 is CASRVGGAETLYF. The CDR3, as DNA: TGTGCCAGCAGGGTCGGAGGTGCAGAAACGCTGTATTTT. V is TRBV19 and J is TRBJ2-3, with D perhaps given as TRBD1 or TRBD2 (5 bases each). This CDR3 region has 13 residues. Germline loops: CDR1 LNHDA, CDR2 SQIVND (reference sequence).

This clonotype was recorded many times. The chain employs TRBV14 and TRBJ1-2, with a tentative D call TRBD1 (5 bases). From germline, CDR1 is SGHDN and CDR2 FVKESK. V dropped 1 base and J dropped 5 bases, with 8 bases sitting between them. CDR3 size: 13 residues. CDR3 region: CASSQGQPYGYTF. The CDR3 DNA sequence: TGTGCCAGCAGCCAAGGACAGCCTTATGGCTACACCTTC.

This clonotype was picked up a small number of times. V usage is TRBV5-1 and J usage is TRBJ2-7; the match to TRBD1 covers 7 bases. Losses at the gene ends were 3 bases for V and 2 bases for J; bases not matched to a gene: 5. Germline V gives CDR1 SGHRS, CDR2 YFSETQ. CDR3 length: 14 amino acids. The CDR3 here is CASSYEQGPYEQYF. As DNA, the CDR3 is TGCGCCAGCAGCTACGAACAGGGGCCCTACGAGCAGTACTTC.

This chain connects TRBV7-9 to TRBJ1-2; no firm D call. The CDR3 extends over 12 amino acids. The V and J ends lost 3 bases and 1 base respectively, with 3 bases between them. The germline CDR1 and CDR2 sequences are SEHNR and FQNEAQ (reference sequence). CDR3 residues: CASSLVNYGYTF. CDR3 nucleotide sequence: TGTGCCAGCAGCTTGGTTAACTATGGCTACACCTTC.

This clonotype was found many times. The chain links TRBV29-1 to TRBJ2-3; D is possibly TRBD2 (6 bases). CDR3 length: 13 amino acids. CDR1 is SQVTM and CDR2 is ANQGSEA in the germline V gene. Between the trimmed V and J ends, which lost 6 bases and 2 bases, there was a span of 12 bases. This chain's CDR3 is CSVGGTVTDTQYF. In DNA, the CDR3 is TGCAGCGTCGGCGGGACGGTCACAGATACGCAGTATTTT.

This clonotype occurred many times. This rearrangement joins TRBV4-1 to TRBJ2-3; unclear D gene. The CDR3 runs to 15 residues. V lost 1 base, J lost 1 base, and 9 bases lay in between. Germline assignment: CDR1 MGHRA and CDR2 YSYEKL. The CDR3 is CASSQVHSGTDTQYF. CDR3 in DNA: TGCGCCAGCAGCCAAGTTCACAGCGGCACAGATACGCAGTATTTT.

This clonotype was observed a few times. This rearrangement joins TRBV7-9 to TRBJ1-4; D is undetermined. The CDR3 extends over 13 amino acids. The germline gives CDR1 SEHNR, CDR2 FQNEAQ (reference sequence). V shed 8 bases and J shed 1 base, with 8 bases lying between them. The CDR3 DNA reads TGTGCCAGCCGGGCGGGAACTAATGAAAAACTGTTTTTT. Translation gives CASRAGTNEKLFF.

This clonotype was counted many times. V gene TRBV29-1 combines with J gene TRBJ2-5; 7 bases line up with TRBD1. V lost 6 bases and J lost 0; bases outside the gene matches: 7. Germline-derived CDR1 and CDR2 are SQVTM and ANQGSEA. The CDR3 has 14 residues. CDR3: CSVTQGMYQETQYF. The CDR3 coding sequence is TGCAGCGTGACACAGGGGATGTACCAAGAGACCCAGTACTTC.

At least ten counts were recorded for this clonotype. The chain combines TRBV20-1 with TRBJ2-5; tentatively, D is TRBD1 or TRBD2 (6 bases each). The germline CDR1 and CDR2 sequences are DFQATT and SNEGSKA (reference sequence). The CDR3 has 14 amino acids. Trimming stripped 5 bases from V and 0 bases from J, with 13 bases between. The CDR3 loop is CSAPRGTYQETQYF. The CDR3 bases are TGCAGTGCTCCCCGCGGGACATACCAAGAGACCCAGTACTTC.

In this sample, this clonotype turned up many times. The V gene is TRBV7-3, the J gene TRBJ2-1; 10 bases match TRBD2. Germline CDR1 reads SGHTA; CDR2 reads FQGTGA. The length of the CDR3 is 15 residues. The V and J ends lost 1 base and 7 bases, in that order; junction bases with no gene match: 4. CDR3 sequence reads: CASSLMGLATNEQFF. CDR3 DNA sequence: TGTGCCAGCAGCTTAATGGGACTAGCGACAAATGAGCAGTTCTTC.

This clonotype has at least ten counts. The CDR3 nucleotides are TGCAGCGTGGACCGGGACAGGGCTCCCGAAGCTTTCTTT. Protein product: CSVDRDRAPEAFF. The chain joins TRBV29-1 to TRBJ1-1, with 9 bases aligning to TRBD1. The CDR3 length is 13 residues. Germline V lookup: CDR1 SQVTM, CDR2 ANQGSEA. J lost 8 bases, V lost 6 bases, and 10 bases had no gene match.

This clonotype has at least ten counts. The J gene is TRBJ1-5, the V gene TRBV12-3 or TRBV12-4; 7 bases fit TRBD1. J lost 4 bases, V lost 4 bases, and 4 bases had no gene match. This CDR3 region has 14 residues. This CDR3 reads CASSSTGTNQPQHF. The CDR3 bases are TGTGCCAGCAGTTCGACAGGGACAAATCAGCCCCAGCATTTT.

This clonotype was counted ten times or more. The gene calls are TRBV4-2 and TRBJ2-7, with unresolved D. Trimming stripped 4 bases from V and 1 base from J, with 14 bases between. The V gene's germline CDR1 is LGHNA and CDR2 YNFKEQ. The length of the CDR3 is 15 residues. CDR3 protein: CASSPELGFSYEQYF. The DNA of the CDR3 is TGTGCCAGCAGCCCCGAGTTGGGTTTTTCCTACGAGCAGTACTTC.

This clonotype was seen ten or more times. DNA of the CDR3: TGCAGTGCTAGAAGTCTAGCGATCTCCTACAATGAGCAGTTCTTC. Amino acid sequence: CSARSLAISYNEQFF. V gene TRBV20-1 combines with J gene TRBJ2-1; the D gene is possibly TRBD2 (6 bases). The V gene lost 2 bases and the J gene lost 0 bases, with 11 bases spanning the gap. The germline gives CDR1 DFQATT, CDR2 SNEGSKA (reference sequence). The CDR3 has 15 residues.

In its sample, this clonotype was seen many times. This rearrangement joins TRBV19 to TRBJ2-4; D is unclear. CDR1 is LNHDA, CDR2 SQIVND, per germline (reference sequence). V was cut by 5 bases and J by 8 bases, with 16 bases left in between. The CDR3 length is 14 residues. The CDR3 protein is CASSSSWSTHIQYF. The CDR3 nucleotides are TGTGCCAGTAGTTCCTCGTGGAGCACGCACATTCAGTACTTC.

This clonotype has at least ten counts. The V and J genes are TRBV2 and TRBJ2-1, with D possibly being TRBD2 (6 bases). Germline V gene lookup returns CDR1 SNHLY and CDR2 FYNNEI. Trimming took off 10 bases at V and 1 base at J, with 17 bases between the two ends. The CDR3 is 15 amino acids. The CDR3 DNA follows: TGTGCCACCAGAGACGGGAGTTTTTCCTACAATGAGCAGTTCTTC. This codes for CATRDGSFSYNEQFF.

This clonotype was detected many times. The CDR3 sequence is CSAPGTGSPTYEQYF. The DNA for the CDR3 is TGCAGTGCTCCCGGGACAGGGTCCCCGACCTACGAGCAGTACTTC. V and J are TRBV20-1 and TRBJ2-7; 9 nucleotides align to TRBD1. This CDR3 is built from 15 residues. Germline V lookup: CDR1 DFQATT, CDR2 SNEGSKA (reference sequence). With V trimmed by 5 bases and J by 2 bases, 10 bases remained unmatched.

This clonotype occurred many times. The chain has TRBV2 and TRBJ2-5; D might be TRBD1 or TRBD2, each matching 6 bases. This CDR3 has 15 residues. Germline assignment: CDR1 SNHLY and CDR2 FYNNEI. With 3 bases removed from V and 0 bases from J, the gap between germline ends came to 11 bases. The CDR3 nucleotides are TGTGCCAGCAGTGATACGGGGGCGTACCAAGAGACCCAGTACTTC. This encodes CASSDTGAYQETQYF.

This clonotype was recorded many times. This chain links TRBV6-6 with TRBJ2-7; D is ambiguous. This CDR3 has 13 residues. V was trimmed by 3 bases and J by 7 bases, leaving 13 bases between them. CDR1 is MNHNY, CDR2 SVGAGI, per germline (reference sequence). CDR3 sequence reads: CASSYPPVREQYF. The CDR3 DNA reads TGTGCCAGCAGTTATCCCCCTGTGCGGGAGCAGTACTTC.

This clonotype was recorded only once. This chain joins TRBV28 and TRBJ1-2, with D uncertain. The CDR3 consists of 11 residues. Germline CDR1 reads MDHEN; CDR2 reads SYDVKM. Deletions cut 5 bases from V and 7 bases from J, with 8 bases between. The CDR3 nucleotides are TGTGCCAGCAGTACAATTATTGGCTACACCTTC. Its protein product is CASSTIIGYTF.

This clonotype showed up many times. The chain recombines TRBV29-1 with TRBJ2-7, with D possibly being TRBD1 (6 bases). Trimming removed 2 bases at V and 6 bases at J, with 14 bases between. Germline V gene lookup returns CDR1 SQVTM and CDR2 ANQGSEA. The CDR3 totals 13 residues. The CDR3 loop reads CSVEMSSRGEQYF. The CDR3 nucleotides are TGCAGCGTTGAAATGAGCAGCAGGGGCGAGCAGTACTTC.

There are many counts of this clonotype. This CDR3 reads CARGGAPGNTEAFF. The CDR3 DNA sequence: TGCGCCAGGGGGGGGGCGCCGGGGAACACTGAAGCTTTCTTT. The chain is built from TRBV23-1 and TRBJ1-1; a possible D gene is TRBD1 (6 bases). TRBV23-1 is annotated as an ORF whose role is uncertain. The CDR3 runs 14 residues. Trimming took 9 bases from V and 1 from J, leaving 15 bases between them.

This clonotype has only a few counts. The rearrangement links TRBV12-3 or TRBV12-4 to TRBJ1-2; tentative D call: TRBD1 (6 bases). The CDR3 is 16 residues long. V dropped 2 bases and J dropped 8 bases, with 21 bases sitting between them. The CDR3 loop is CASSLRGTRQGEGYTF. The DNA for the CDR3 is TGTGCCAGCAGTTTAAGGGGGACTCGACAAGGGGAGGGCTACACCTTC.

There are many counts of this clonotype. CDR3 region: CASSLPKLAGGSTDTQYF. CDR3 coding DNA: TGCGCCAGCAGCTTGCCTAAGCTAGCGGGGGGGAGCACAGATACGCAGTATTTT. This sequence joins TRBV5-1 and TRBJ2-3; TRBD2 matches at 12 bases. CDR1 and CDR2 (germline): SGHRS, YFSETQ. This CDR3 is built from 18 residues. V dropped 1 base and J dropped 0; count of bases not matched to a gene: 6.

This clonotype was counted only a few times. The chain combines TRBV5-1 with TRBJ2-2, with unresolved D. The CDR3 is 16 residues long. From germline, CDR1 is SGHRS and CDR2 YFSETQ. V was trimmed by 4 bases and J by 8 bases, leaving 21 bases between them. Here the CDR3 reads CASSLSEARFAGELFF. The CDR3 DNA reads as TGCGCCAGCAGCCTATCAGAAGCCCGATTCGCGGGGGAGCTGTTTTTT. The entire variable domain, with the rest obtained from reference TRBV5-1 and TRBJ2-2, is as follows: KAGVTQTPRYLIKTRGQQVTLSCSPISGHRSVSWYQQTPGQGLQFLFEYFSETQRNKGNFPGRFSGRQFSNSRSEMNVSTLELGDSALYLCASSLSEARFAGELFFGEGSRLTVL.

In its sample, this clonotype was seen many times. The V and J genes are TRBV2 and TRBJ2-2, with D uncertain. This CDR3 comprises 11 residues. Trimming took off 6 bases at V and 6 bases at J, with 5 bases between the two ends. Germline loops: CDR1 SNHLY, CDR2 FYNNEI. The DNA of the CDR3 is TGTGCCAGCAGATACTCCGGGGAGCTGTTTTTT. Its translation: CASRYSGELFF.

This clonotype was seen at least ten times. The rearrangement links TRBV7-2 to TRBJ2-7; TRBD1 matches 9 bases. CDR1 is SGHTA and CDR2 is FQGNSA in the germline V gene. The CDR3 has 16 residues. Germline trimming cut 0 bases from V and 4 bases from J; bases unmatched to any gene: 7. CDR3 bases: TGTGCCAGCAGCTTAGCTGGGACAGGGTCATATTACGAGCAGTACTTC. As protein: CASSLAGTGSYYEQYF. The variable domain in full, with the rest retrieved from reference TRBV7-2 and TRBJ2-7, is GAGVSQSPSNKVTEKGKDVELRCDPISGHTALYWYRQSLGQGLEFLIYFQGNSAPDKSGLPSDRFSAERTGGSVSTLTIQRTQQEDSAVYLCASSLAGTGSYYEQYFGPGTRLTVT.